A selection of T cell receptor beta chains follows, all from one sample in a study of T cell changes during pregnancy in multiple sclerosis. Clones were sequenced by immunoSEQ multiplex PCR, and TCRdb holds only the in-frame ones, with some missing. Of under 75,000 clones listed, more than 75% are singletons. The starting material was peripheral blood, obtained in the third trimester of pregnancy. The receptor set was obtained from a female donor in good health, enrolled as a control in a pregnancy study. Both conserved end residues are part of each CDR3. The D gene is left open where the match is weak. The listing skips clone size in some rows; elsewhere it reads once, few, many or a size class.

D	V	J	size	CDR3	DNA
TRBD2	TRBV4-3	TRBJ2-7	.	CASSQDRADSGGQRYEQYF	TGCGCCAGCAGCCAAGATAGGGCGGATAGCGGGGGGCAAAGGTACGAGCAGTACTTC
TRBD2	TRBV7-2	TRBJ2-7	.	CASSLAGGRDEQYF	TGTGCCAGCAGCCTAGCGGGGGGGCGGGACGAGCAGTACTTC
.	TRBV5-4	TRBJ1-2	.	CASSLQGISYGYTF	TGTGCCAGCAGCTTGCAGGGGATCAGCTATGGCTACACCTTC
TRBD2	TRBV4-1	TRBJ2-3	.	CASSQDLIRPSGSTDTQYF	TGCGCCAGCAGCCAAGATTTAATTAGGCCTAGCGGAAGCACAGATACGCAGTATTTT
TRBD2	TRBV5-4	TRBJ2-7	.	CASSFGGVGGYEQYF	TGTGCCAGCAGCTTTGGGGGGGTGGGAGGCTACGAGCAGTACTTC
.	TRBV6-1	TRBJ1-2	.	CASALLRDYYGYTF	TGTGCCAGCGCACTTCTCAGGGACTACTATGGCTACACCTTC
.	TRBV4-3	TRBJ1-6	few	CASSQSTAYNSPLHF	TGCGCCAGCAGCCAATCGACAGCATATAATTCACCCCTCCACTTT
TRBD2	TRBV7-8	TRBJ2-1	.	CASSLVGGGAFEQFF	TGTGCCAGCAGCTTAGTGGGCGGGGGGGCCTTTGAGCAGTTCTTC
.	TRBV18	TRBJ1-5	.	CASSSDSNQPQHF	TGTGCCAGCTCAAGCGATAGCAATCAGCCCCAGCATTTT
.	TRBV28	TRBJ1-1	.	CASSSSGVNTEAFF	TGTGCCAGCAGCTCATCAGGGGTGAACACTGAAGCTTTCTTT
.	TRBV10-3	TRBJ1-1	.	CAISQGGSDTEAFF	TGTGCCATCAGCCAAGGAGGTAGTGACACTGAAGCTTTCTTT
.	TRBV27	TRBJ1-5	.	CASSSRRVQGGQPQHF	TGTGCCAGCAGTTCTCGCCGGGTCCAAGGGGGTCAGCCCCAGCATTTT
.	TRBV10-3	TRBJ2-6	.	CAISDAGANVLTF	TGTGCCATCAGTGACGCTGGGGCCAACGTCCTGACTTTC
TRBD1	TRBV4-3	TRBJ1-2	once	CASSRSGTGNGYTF	TGCGCCAGCAGCAGGAGTGGGACAGGGAATGGCTACACCTTC
.	TRBV7-3	TRBJ2-7	.	CASSPPRGKGEQYF	TGTGCCAGCAGCCCACCCCGGGGGAAGGGCGAGCAGTACTTC
TRBD1	TRBV9	TRBJ2-5	.	CASSMPGQGETQYF	TGTGCCAGCAGCATGCCGGGACAGGGGGAGACCCAGTACTTC
.	TRBV6-5	TRBJ1-4	.	CASSYSRVLNEKLFF	TGTGCCAGCAGTTACTCGAGGGTACTTAATGAAAAACTGTTTTTT
TRBD1	TRBV7-2	TRBJ2-5	.	CASSSQPPGQGGETQYF	TGTGCCAGCAGCTCTCAGCCCCCGGGACAGGGAGGGGAGACCCAGTACTTC
.	TRBV19	TRBJ2-1	.	CASSGSAYNEQFF	TGTGCCAGTAGTGGGAGTGCCTACAATGAGCAGTTCTTC
TRBD2	TRBV5-1	TRBJ2-3	.	CASSSSGGPPMYF	TGCGCCAGCAGCTCTAGCGGGGGCCCCCCTATGTATTTT
TRBD2	TRBV4-3	TRBJ2-7	.	CASSQELRGLADVHEQYF	TGCGCCAGCAGCCAAGAGTTACGGGGACTAGCCGATGTCCACGAGCAGTACTTC
TRBD2	TRBV7-2	TRBJ2-1	.	CASSPGLAFNEQFF	TGTGCCAGCAGCCCTGGACTAGCCTTCAATGAGCAGTTCTTC
.	TRBV5-1	TRBJ2-1	.	CASSPWGVGNEQFF	TGCGCCAGCAGCCCTTGGGGGGTAGGCAATGAGCAGTTCTTC
.	TRBV2	TRBJ1-2	.	CASSERGPEGYTF	TGTGCCAGCAGTGAGCGGGGTCCGGAGGGCTACACCTTC
.	TRBV4-2	TRBJ1-3	.	CASSQVRDSGNTIYF	TGTGCCAGCAGCCAAGTCCGGGACTCTGGAAACACCATATATTTT
.	TRBV5-4	TRBJ1-3	.	CASSPGLGNTIYF	TGTGCCAGCAGCCCGGGACTAGGAAACACCATATATTTT
TRBD1	TRBV7-9	TRBJ1-5	once	CASSAPGTGLDQPQHF	TGTGCCAGCAGCGCTCCCGGGACAGGGTTAGATCAGCCCCAGCATTTT
TRBD1	TRBV7-9	TRBJ1-2	.	CASSWDRNYGYTF	TGTGCCAGCAGTTGGGACAGAAACTATGGCTACACCTTC
.	TRBV19	TRBJ1-5	.	CASRSGSSNQPQHF	TGTGCCAGTAGATCGGGGTCTTCGAATCAGCCCCAGCATTTT
.	TRBV18	TRBJ2-1	.	CASSPRGLNNEQFF	TGTGCCAGCTCACCACGGGGACTTAACAATGAGCAGTTCTTC
.	TRBV29-1	TRBJ2-7	.	CSVEQGSYEQYF	TGCAGCGTTGAACAGGGGAGCTACGAGCAGTACTTC
TRBD2	TRBV9	TRBJ2-7	.	CASSVGGGAYEQYF	TGTGCCAGCAGCGTCGGGGGGGGTGCCTACGAGCAGTACTTC
.	TRBV28	TRBJ1-4	.	CASIPHPGTSTNEKLFF	TGTGCCAGCATACCACACCCTGGGACATCTACTAATGAAAAACTGTTTTTT
TRBD2	TRBV18	TRBJ2-1	few	CASSPSGTSHNEQFF	TGTGCCAGCTCACCCTCGGGGACTAGCCACAATGAGCAGTTCTTC
TRBD1	TRBV19	TRBJ1-2	many	CASSLRDRTNYGYTF	TGTGCCAGTAGTTTACGGGACAGGACTAACTATGGCTACACCTTC
.	TRBV7-2	TRBJ1-2	.	CASSWSGAQGSGYTF	TGTGCCAGCAGCTGGTCCGGGGCCCAGGGGTCTGGCTACACCTTC
TRBD2	TRBV4-3	TRBJ2-4	.	CASSQARGGAQNIQYF	TGCGCCAGCAGCCAAGCGCGCGGGGGGGCTCAAAACATTCAGTACTTC
TRBD1	TRBV10-3	TRBJ1-4	.	CAIRETGAEKLFF	TGTGCCATCCGAGAGACAGGGGCTGAAAAACTGTTTTTT
.	TRBV7-2	TRBJ2-7	.	CASSLMAGMYEQYF	TGTGCCAGCAGCTTAATGGCGGGGATGTACGAGCAGTACTTC
.	TRBV27	TRBJ1-1	.	CASSPADSYPNTEAFF	TGTGCCAGCAGCCCTGCGGACAGCTATCCGAACACTGAAGCTTTCTTT
TRBD1	TRBV4-3	TRBJ1-4	.	CASSQDRDSVLKLFF	TGCGCCAGCAGCCAAGATCGGGACAGTGTGTTAAAACTGTTTTTT
TRBD2	TRBV7-9	TRBJ2-3	.	CASSLGTSVTDTQYF	TGTGCCAGCAGCTTAGGGACTAGCGTAACAGATACGCAGTATTTT
.	TRBV15	TRBJ2-5	.	CATSGGGGAEETQYF	TGTGCCACCAGCGGGGGAGGGGGGGCAGAAGAGACCCAGTACTTC
TRBD2	TRBV7-9	TRBJ2-1	.	CASSLEIAGGHNNEQFF	TGTGCCAGCAGCTTGGAAATAGCGGGGGGTCATAACAATGAGCAGTTCTTC
.	TRBV6-1	TRBJ1-2	.	CASTLSRREEGYTF	TGTGCCAGCACCCTCAGCAGGAGGGAGGAAGGCTACACCTTC
.	TRBV6-5	TRBJ1-5	.	CASSPGAQPQHF	TGTGCCAGCAGCCCAGGGGCTCAGCCCCAGCATTTT
.	TRBV27	TRBJ1-1	few	CASSLLNRKNTEAFF	TGTGCCAGCAGTTTACTCAACAGAAAGAACACTGAAGCTTTCTTT
.	TRBV7-9	TRBJ2-5	.	CASSFLETQYF	TGTGCCAGCAGCTTCCTAGAGACCCAGTACTTC
TRBD1	TRBV4-1	TRBJ2-7	.	CASSIGQGPNSYEQYF	TGCGCCAGCAGCATCGGACAGGGGCCCAACTCCTACGAGCAGTACTTC
.	TRBV14	TRBJ1-2	.	CASSQAGYGYTF	TGTGCCAGCAGCCAAGCGGGGTATGGCTACACCTTC
.	TRBV6-1	TRBJ1-5	.	CASLTGVFNQPQHF	TGTGCCAGCTTGACAGGAGTCTTTAATCAGCCCCAGCATTTT
TRBD1	TRBV4-1	TRBJ1-2	.	CASSQGTTGGNYGYTF	TGCGCCAGCAGCCAGGGAACGACAGGGGGCAACTATGGCTACACCTTC
TRBD1	TRBV6-1	TRBJ1-5	.	CASSRQDRQPQHF	TGTGCCAGCAGTCGCCAGGACAGGCAGCCCCAGCATTTT
.	TRBV28	TRBJ2-3	once	CASSPHRQSSTDTQYF	TGTGCCAGCAGTCCCCACCGACAGTCGTCCACAGATACGCAGTATTTT
.	TRBV6-6	TRBJ2-7	.	CASRDDRLSYEQYF	TGTGCCAGCAGGGACGACAGGTTGTCGTACGAGCAGTACTTC
.	TRBV5-4	TRBJ2-5	.	CASSFPLNDPGRYQETQYF	TGTGCCAGCAGCTTTCCTCTGAACGACCCAGGGCGTTACCAAGAGACCCAGTACTTC
.	TRBV15	TRBJ2-7	.	CATNTQGPLLEQYF	TGTGCCACCAACACACAGGGCCCTCTACTAGAGCAGTACTTC